This T cell receptor (beta chain) was retrieved from a study of response to subunit inactivated influenza vaccine. This clonotype was recorded a few times. Germline CDR1 and CDR2: LNHNV and YYDKDF (reference sequence). Trimming cost V 0 bases and J 3 bases, with 15 bases left between them. This CDR3 contains 16 residues. MiXCR, run by TCRdb on the RT-PCR reads, gives a single entry per CDR3 protein. The sample includes about 570,000 distinct CDR3 sequences, around 11% of them seen just once. The same data also contributed to another study, on T cells expressing NK-cell markers. That investigation notes: Template switching by 5'RACE with UMIs generated the TCR beta cDNA.

This chain uses TRBV15 with TRBJ2-7; either TRBD1 or TRBD2 may fit D (6 bases each). This receptor was obtained from a man aged 50 or older who received an inactivated influenza vaccine. The sample in question was PBMCs from blood, obtained on the day of vaccination. The CDR3 DNA reads as TGTGCCACCAGCAGAGATTTGGGGGGCGCAATCTACGAGCAGTACTTC. Protein sequence: CATSRDLGGAIYEQYF.